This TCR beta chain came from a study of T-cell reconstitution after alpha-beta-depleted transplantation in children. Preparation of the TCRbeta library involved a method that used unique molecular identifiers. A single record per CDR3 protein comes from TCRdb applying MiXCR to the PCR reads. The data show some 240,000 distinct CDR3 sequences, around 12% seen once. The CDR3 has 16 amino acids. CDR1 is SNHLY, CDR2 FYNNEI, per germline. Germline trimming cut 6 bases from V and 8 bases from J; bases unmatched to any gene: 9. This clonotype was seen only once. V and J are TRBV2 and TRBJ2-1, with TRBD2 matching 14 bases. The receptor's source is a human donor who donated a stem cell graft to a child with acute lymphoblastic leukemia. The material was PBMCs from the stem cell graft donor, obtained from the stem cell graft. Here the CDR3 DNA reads TGTGCCAGCAGGGGGGGACTAGCGGGGGCTGAGGATGAGCAGTTCTTC. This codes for CASRGGLAGAEDEQFF.